This T cell receptor (beta chain) appears in the sequencing data of a study of response to subunit inactivated influenza vaccine. The study's findings and limits: T cells newly recruited by each seasonal influenza vaccination are few, the authors suggested.

About this clonotype: The antigen is unknown.

From the RT-PCR reads, TCRdb called clonotypes with MiXCR, one entry per CDR3 protein. This table holds roughly 650,000 distinct CDR3 sequences, 15% to 17% found once. Germline CDR1 is SGHTA and CDR2 is FQGNSA. V shed 0 bases, J shed 1 base, and the junction held 6 bases outside the gene matches. This CDR3 has 18 residues. The sequencing used PBMCs from blood, collected 11 to 12 days after vaccination. The rearrangement uses TRBV7-2 and TRBJ2-6; 7 bases are shared with TRBD1. The source of this sequence is a man aged 50 or older who received an inactivated influenza vaccine. The CDR3 bases are TGTGCCAGCAGCTTAGCGCGGTTGACAGGGTCTGGGGCCAACGTCCTGACTTTC. Translation gives CASSLARLTGSGANVLTF.